The 10 T cell receptor beta chains below come from one sample, sequenced in a study of blood T cells in healthy people across ages (dated by TCRdb to between 2014 and 2017). Library generation was performed with 5' RACE. Sequencer: Illumina HiSeq 2500. A second roughly 6 to 11 cycle PCR used a sample-barcoded 5' primer and a J-beta primer mix. The public reads were quality trimmed at Q25 with fastp and then assembled into clones with MiXCR by TCRdb, keeping productive beta chains. All rows with the same CDR3 protein become a single entry with the most common DNA and genes. The table for this sample lists roughly 2 million distinct CDR3 sequences; less than 50% of them were counted only once. Of the sample, about 2.1% falls within the top ten clones. Sequencing used blood. Every receptor here comes from a middle-aged woman in good health.

The rearrangement uses TRBV5-1 and TRBJ2-1, with D perhaps given as TRBD1 or TRBD2 (6 bases each). Germline assignment: CDR1 SGHRS and CDR2 YFSETQ. This CDR3 comprises 15 residues. V shed 0 bases and J shed 8 bases, with 15 bases lying between them. The CDR3 is CASSLEGGGFDEQFF. CDR3 in DNA: TGCGCCAGCAGCTTGGAGGGGGGAGGCTTCGATGAGCAGTTCTTC. The variable domain in full, completed from reference TRBV5-1 and TRBJ2-1, reads KAGVTQTPRYLIKTRGQQVTLSCSPISGHRSVSWYQQTPGQGLQFLFEYFSETQRNKGNFPGRFSGRQFSNSRSEMNVSTLELGDSALYLCASSLEGGGFDEQFFGPGTRLTVL.

This chain links TRBV25-1 with TRBJ2-4; D may be TRBD2 (6 bases). The J call may not be correct, given that the DNA end is closer to TRBJ2-5. The CDR3 runs 16 residues. Germline-derived CDR1 and CDR2 are MGHDK and SYGVNS. CDR3 bases: TGTGCCAGCAGCCCAATAAGACTAGATGGGCAAGAGACCCAGTACTTC. It is translated as CASSPIRLDGQETQYF.

CDR3 loop: CASSLQGTPSGANVLTF. Here the CDR3 DNA reads TGTGCCAGCAGTTTACAGGGGACACCCTCTGGGGCCAACGTCCTGACTTTC. J is TRBJ2-6 and V is TRBV28; a possible D gene is TRBD1 (6 bases). V was pared by 2 bases and J by 0 bases, with 11 bases between. The germline V gene has CDR1 MDHEN and CDR2 SYDVKM. CDR3 length equals 17 residues. The full variable domain, with the rest looked up from reference TRBV28 and TRBJ2-6, is DVKVTQSSRYLVKRTGEKVFLECVQDMDHENMFWYRQDPGLGLRLIYFSYDVKMKEKGDIPEGYSVSREKKERFSLILESASTNQTSMYLCASSLQGTPSGANVLTFGAGSRLTVL.

This clonotype was detected a few times. The CDR3 reads CASSRQTETPLHF. CDR3 coding DNA: TGTGCCAGCAGCCGACAGACGGAAACACCCCTCCACTTT. The V gene is TRBV6-2 or TRBV6-3, the J gene TRBJ1-6, with D tentatively TRBD1 (5 bases). Trimming removed 6 bases at V and 11 bases at J, with 14 bases between. This CDR3 comprises 13 residues. CDR1 is MNHEY and CDR2 is SVGEGT in the germline V gene.

This clonotype was seen just once. J is TRBJ2-3 and V is TRBV5-1; D might be TRBD2 (5 bases). Germline loops: CDR1 SGHRS, CDR2 YFSETQ. The CDR3 spans 18 residues. V was clipped by 0 bases and J by 6 bases, with 23 bases between them. The CDR3, as DNA: TGCGCCAGCAGCTTGGCGAATAACATCGGCATTAGGGAGGATACGCAGTATTTT. Translated, it gives CASSLANNIGIREDTQYF.

The rearrangement uses TRBV24-1 and TRBJ2-7, with a weak D call TRBD1 (6 bases). The DNA end lines up better with TRBJ2-5; the J call may be wrong. Germline V gene sequence: CDR1 KGHDR, CDR2 SFDVKD. This CDR3 has 14 amino acids. This CDR3 reads CATSDPGQFETQYF. CDR3 DNA: TGTGCCACCAGTGATCCCGGACAGTTTGAGACCCAGTACTTC.

The rearrangement joins TRBV7-2 to TRBJ1-2; D is uncertain. This CDR3 region has 18 residues. V shed 2 bases and J shed 4 bases, with 23 bases lying between them. CDR1 is SGHTA, CDR2 FQGNSA, per germline. CDR3 sequence (DNA): TGTGCCAGCAGCTTATTCCCCCCCGCGAACGGGATGACCTATGGCTACACCTTC. Its translation: CASSLFPPANGMTYGYTF.

This rearrangement joins TRBV20-1 to TRBJ2-1; 9 bases agree with TRBD2. There are 16 residues in the CDR3. The V gene end was trimmed by 6 bases and the J gene end by 0 bases; junction bases not matched to a gene: 9. Germline CDR1 is DFQATT and CDR2 is SNEGSKA (reference sequence). CDR3 loop: CSAHSGTSSSYNEQFF. CDR3 nucleotide sequence: TGCAGTGCGCATTCCGGGACTAGCAGCTCCTACAATGAGCAGTTCTTC.

This clonotype was seen more than once but under ten times. The rearrangement joins TRBV4-2 to TRBJ2-7; possible D gene TRBD2, 5 bases. The CDR3 has 13 amino acids. The germline gives CDR1 LGHNA, CDR2 YNFKEQ. The ends were cut back, 1 base at V and 4 bases at J, with 8 bases in the middle. The CDR3 DNA is TGTGCCAGCAGCCAAGTCGGACTTTACGAGCAGTACTTC. This encodes CASSQVGLYEQYF.

The chain combines TRBV7-2 with TRBJ1-2, with 7 bases that match TRBD1. The germline V gene has CDR1 SGHTA and CDR2 FQGNSA. This CDR3 has 15 residues. V shed 5 bases, J shed 4 bases, and the junction held 10 bases outside the gene matches. The CDR3 reads CASSPRTGVSYGYTF. The CDR3 DNA is TGTGCCAGCAGCCCCCGGACAGGCGTATCCTATGGCTACACCTTC.